Listed below are T cell receptor beta chains from one sample, sequenced in a study of blood T cell repertoires in COVID-19. TCRdb's copy holds only in-frame clones and misses some; the assay was immunoSEQ multiplex PCR. Among around 71,000 clones listed, about 76% were seen once. The specimen sequenced was peripheral blood. The receptors were sampled from a woman older than 75 with active or convalescent COVID-19. The CDR3 runs from the conserved cysteine through the conserved F or W. The order of the fields is CDR3 protein, CDR3 DNA, J gene, V gene, clone size, D gene. D genes are given only for firm matches. Expanded clones are given a class, and other clones once, few, many or no size at all.

CATSDWGQADTIYF	TGTGCCACCAGTGATTGGGGACAGGCGGACACCATATATTTT	TRBJ1-3	TRBV24-1	.	TRBD1
CASSPRQLNQPQHF	TGTGCCAGCAGCCCGAGACAGCTGAATCAGCCCCAGCATTTT	TRBJ1-5	TRBV6-2/TRBV6-3	.	.
CASRAGEVNGYTF	TGTGCCAGCAGAGCGGGGGAGGTTAATGGCTACACCTTC	TRBJ1-2	TRBV28	.	.
CASSPNVASAAEQYF	TGTGCCAGCAGCCCTAATGTGGCCTCCGCGGCAGAGCAGTACTTC	TRBJ2-7	TRBV7-9	.	.
CATSKENQPQHF	TGTGCCACCAGCAAGGAGAATCAGCCCCAGCATTTT	TRBJ1-5	TRBV15	once	.
CASSPTLTGMGEQYF	TGCGCCAGCAGTCCCACCCTGACAGGGATGGGCGAGCAGTACTTC	TRBJ2-7	TRBV5-1	many	TRBD1
CASSERRGTEAFF	TGCGCCAGCAGTGAACGACGCGGCACTGAAGCTTTCTTT	TRBJ1-1	TRBV10-1	.	.
CASSLAPHNRGRLDEQYF	TGTGCCAGCAGCTTAGCCCCTCATAACAGGGGGCGTCTCGACGAGCAGTACTTC	TRBJ2-7	TRBV7-2	.	TRBD1
CASSLDRNTEAFF	TGTGCCAGCAGTTTAGACAGGAACACTGAAGCTTTCTTT	TRBJ1-1	TRBV28	.	.
CATSRGLSGVFTGELFF	TGTGCCACCAGCAGAGGGTTGAGCGGAGTATTCACCGGGGAGCTGTTTTTT	TRBJ2-2	TRBV15	.	.
CASSFLAGSGTDTQYF	TGTGCCAGCAGCTTTTTAGCGGGGTCGGGCACAGATACGCAGTATTTT	TRBJ2-3	TRBV7-9	.	TRBD2
CASSLEGDSSNQPQHF	TGTGCCAGCAGCCTAGAGGGGGACAGTAGCAATCAGCCCCAGCATTTT	TRBJ1-5	TRBV7-2	.	TRBD1
CASSSNRGGNEKLFF	TGTGCCAGCAGCTCGAACAGGGGCGGTAATGAAAAACTGTTTTTT	TRBJ1-4	TRBV5-4	.	TRBD1
CASSSGTAVVEQYF	TGTGCCAGCTCCTCCGGGACTGCCGTAGTCGAGCAGTACTTC	TRBJ2-7	TRBV19	.	.
CASSYTARDAAFF	TGTGCCAGCAGTTACACGGCCAGGGATGCAGCTTTCTTT	TRBJ1-1	TRBV6-5	.	.
CASSPGVSEAFF	TGTGCCAGCAGCCCCGGTGTGTCTGAAGCTTTCTTT	TRBJ1-1	TRBV6-1	.	.
CSVAERGYTF	TGCAGCGTTGCTGAGAGGGGCTACACCTTC	TRBJ1-2	TRBV29-1	.	.
CASSYLSGRQYF	TGTGCCAGCAGTTACCTGAGCGGACGGCAGTACTTC	TRBJ2-7	TRBV7-9	once	.
CASSSNGGSGRGTDTQYF	TGTGCCAGCAGCTCAAACGGGGGTTCAGGTCGGGGCACAGATACGCAGTATTTT	TRBJ2-3	TRBV7-3	.	.
CASSYYNTEAFF	TGTGCCAGCAGTTACTACAACACTGAAGCTTTCTTT	TRBJ1-1	TRBV28	.	.
CASSDRAYGNTIYF	TGTGCCAGCAGTGACAGGGCCTATGGAAACACCATATATTTT	TRBJ1-3	TRBV27	few	TRBD1
CASRTDLNQPQHF	TGTGCCAGCCGGACAGATTTAAATCAGCCCCAGCATTTT	TRBJ1-5	TRBV7-2	.	.
CASSRTGVGTIQPQHF	TGTGCCAGCAGCCGAACAGGGGTTGGTACAATCCAGCCCCAGCATTTT	TRBJ1-5	TRBV5-8	.	TRBD1
CASSSKGSGRHPKGNEKLFF	TGTGCCAGCAGCTCAAAAGGTTCAGGGAGGCATCCCAAGGGTAATGAAAAACTGTTTTTT	TRBJ1-4	TRBV7-3	few	.
CASSPKPRDSDRGYTF	TGTGCCAGCTCACCCAAACCCCGGGACAGTGATCGGGGCTACACCTTC	TRBJ1-2	TRBV18	.	TRBD1
CASRPGTDNTEAFF	TGCGCCAGCAGGCCCGGGACAGATAACACTGAAGCTTTCTTT	TRBJ1-1	TRBV10-1	few	TRBD1
CASALLDTQYF	TGCGCCAGCGCCTTACTAGATACGCAGTATTTT	TRBJ2-3	TRBV5-1	.	.
CATSPDREETQYF	TGTGCCACCAGCCCCGACAGGGAAGAGACCCAGTACTTC	TRBJ2-5	TRBV15	.	TRBD1
CASSYSSQRGGYEQYF	TGTGCCAGCAGTTACTCCTCCCAGCGGGGGGGCTACGAGCAGTACTTC	TRBJ2-7	TRBV6-2/TRBV6-3	.	TRBD2
CASTQDFGTETQYF	TGTGCCAGCACCCAGGACTTTGGAACAGAGACCCAGTACTTC	TRBJ2-5	TRBV7-2	.	.
CASSVDPSGAWNEQFF	TGTGCCAGCAGCGTAGATCCTAGCGGGGCGTGGAATGAGCAGTTCTTC	TRBJ2-1	TRBV9	.	TRBD2
CASSPERGLANSYEQYF	TGTGCCAGCAGCCCCGAACGGGGACTAGCCAACTCCTACGAGCAGTACTTC	TRBJ2-7	TRBV7-2	few	TRBD2
CASSGGYNNEQFF	TGTGCCAGCAGTGGCGGGTACAACAATGAGCAGTTCTTC	TRBJ2-1	TRBV6-4	few	.
CASSFSSNEQFF	TGTGCCAGCAGCTTTTCTAGCAACGAGCAGTTCTTC	TRBJ2-1	TRBV7-9	.	.
CASRQTSAFFTDTQYF	TGTGCCAGCAGGCAAACTAGCGCTTTCTTCACAGATACGCAGTATTTT	TRBJ2-3	TRBV7-2	few	TRBD2
CASTWGGNTEAFF	TGTGCCAGCACCTGGGGGGGGAACACTGAAGCTTTCTTT	TRBJ1-1	TRBV5-6	.	.
CASSLNTLNTEAFF	TGCGCCAGCAGCTTGAACACACTGAACACTGAAGCTTTCTTT	TRBJ1-1	TRBV5-1	.	.
CASSTGGSYEQYF	TGTGCCAGCAGTACAGGGGGCTCCTACGAGCAGTACTTC	TRBJ2-7	TRBV2	.	TRBD1
CASSTRDSQETQYF	TGTGCCAGCAGCACCAGGGACAGCCAAGAGACCCAGTACTTC	TRBJ2-5	TRBV13	.	TRBD1
CASSLGTGLAKNIQYF	TGCGCCAGCAGCTTGGGAACGGGACTAGCCAAAAACATTCAGTACTTC	TRBJ2-4	TRBV5-1	.	.
CSASPRGGVGEAFF	TGCAGTGCTAGTCCCCGGGGGGGGGTCGGTGAAGCTTTCTTT	TRBJ1-1	TRBV20-1	.	.
CASSHRGAYEQYF	TGTGCCAGCAGCCACCGCGGCGCCTACGAGCAGTACTTC	TRBJ2-7	TRBV7-8	.	.
CATSGDSYNEQFF	TGTGCCACCAGTGGGGACAGTTACAATGAGCAGTTCTTC	TRBJ2-1	TRBV24-1	.	TRBD1
CASSASGGSGYTF	TGTGCCAGCAGTGCATCAGGGGGCAGTGGCTACACCTTC	TRBJ1-2	TRBV25-1	.	TRBD1
CASSPRDRVGSPLHF	TGTGCCAGCAGCCCCCGGGACAGGGTCGGTTCACCCCTCCACTTT	TRBJ1-6	TRBV6-5	.	TRBD1
CASSLQGYPGELFF	TGTGCCAGCAGTTTACAGGGGTACCCCGGGGAGCTGTTTTTT	TRBJ2-2	TRBV27	.	.
CASSSLPGQGSHEQYF	TGTGCCAGCAGCTCTTTGCCGGGACAGGGAAGCCACGAGCAGTACTTC	TRBJ2-7	TRBV7-8	.	TRBD1
CASRASTDFYNEQFF	TGTGCCAGTAGGGCGTCGACAGATTTCTACAATGAGCAGTTCTTC	TRBJ2-1	TRBV19	.	.
CATSRDGQEITYEQYF	TGTGCCACCAGCAGAGATGGACAGGAGATTACCTACGAGCAGTACTTC	TRBJ2-7	TRBV15	.	TRBD1
CAISPTGGSGNTIYF	TGTGCCATCAGCCCAACAGGGGGCTCTGGAAACACCATATATTTT	TRBJ1-3	TRBV10-3	.	TRBD1
CASSDVRGNEKLFF	TGTGCCAGCAGTGACGTCAGGGGGAATGAAAAACTGTTTTTT	TRBJ1-4	TRBV2	.	TRBD1
CASSLTGWGTEAFF	TGTGCCAGCAGCTTAACAGGGTGGGGGACTGAAGCTTTCTTT	TRBJ1-1	TRBV7-8	.	.
CASSYGDRGRETQYF	TGTGCCAGCAGTTACGGGGACAGGGGGCGAGAGACCCAGTACTTC	TRBJ2-5	TRBV6-5	.	TRBD1
CASSHSGGAYNEQFF	TGTGCCAGCAGCCACAGCGGGGGGGCCTACAATGAGCAGTTCTTC	TRBJ2-1	TRBV6-6	.	TRBD2
CASSQGLWDLRGYHF	TGTGCCAGCAGCCAAGGGCTCTGGGACTTGAGGGGTTACCACTTT	TRBJ1-6	TRBV14	.	.
CASTPNPTGALYGYTF	TGTGCCAGCACCCCCAATCCGACAGGGGCCTTATATGGCTACACCTTC	TRBJ1-2	TRBV5-8	.	TRBD1
CASSSPTGKPGNTIYF	TGTGCCAGCAGCTCGCCAACAGGGAAACCTGGAAACACCATATATTTT	TRBJ1-3	TRBV11-2	once	.